The 27 T cell receptor beta chains listed next were all sequenced from one sample in a study of metastatic and nonmetastatic thyroid tumors. Among the patients, none had received any treatment before thyroid surgery. TCRdb reanalyzed the PCR reads via MiXCR. The sample lists almost 35,000 clones; about 40% were seen once. The source material was tumor tissue. Receptors were obtained from a female donor with papillary thyroid cancer or a benign thyroid nodule (not recorded which). Some clones in this sample may be carry-over from other donors' samples.

The V and J genes are TRBV7-2 and TRBJ2-7; the D gene is possibly TRBD2 (5 bases). In germline, CDR1 is SGHTA, CDR2 FQGNSA. The CDR3 sequence is 15 residues long. The V gene lost 7 bases and the J gene lost 3 bases, with 19 bases spanning the gap. In nucleotides, the CDR3 is TGTGCCAGCACCCCCCGTAGCGAGGCTAACTACGAGCAGTACTTC. This gives the protein CASTPRSEANYEQYF.

This clone has just one count. The rearrangement links TRBV30 to TRBJ2-5; 7 positions match TRBD1. Germline V gene lookup returns CDR1 GTSNPN and CDR2 SVGIG (reference sequence). The CDR3 sequence is 14 residues long. Germline trimming cut 1 base from V and 3 bases from J; bases unmatched to any gene: 5. The DNA for the CDR3 is TGTGCCTGGAGTGGGGACAGCTATAAAGAGACCCAGTACTTC. Amino acid sequence: CAWSGDSYKETQYF.

The chain recombines TRBV28 with TRBJ2-7; D gene uncertain. Germline CDR1 is MDHEN and CDR2 is SYDVKM. CDR3 length: 11 amino acids. With 7 bases removed from V and 5 bases from J, the gap between germline ends came to 9 bases. This chain's CDR3 is CASTQEHEQYF. The CDR3 DNA sequence: TGTGCCAGCACGCAGGAACACGAGCAGTACTTC. Filled out from reference TRBV28 and TRBJ2-7, the complete variable domain reads DVKVTQSSRYLVKRTGEKVFLECVQDMDHENMFWYRQDPGLGLRLIYFSYDVKMKEKGDIPEGYSVSREKKERFSLILESASTNQTSMYLCASTQEHEQYFGPGTRLTVT.

This clone was recorded many times. This chain uses TRBV7-9 with TRBJ2-4; 8 positions match TRBD2. Germline-derived CDR1 and CDR2 are SEHNR and FQNEAQ (reference sequence). This CDR3 region has 16 residues. The junction had 7 bases not matched to a gene; V was cut back by 5 bases and J by 1 base. CDR3 nucleotide sequence: TGTGCCAGCAGCCCGACGGGGGGGCCCGCCAAAAACATTCAGTACTTC. It is translated as CASSPTGGPAKNIQYF.

The chain combines TRBV3-1 with TRBJ1-2; D might be TRBD1 (5 bases). Germline V lookup: CDR1 LGHDT, CDR2 YNNKEL (reference sequence). With 0 bases removed from V and 4 bases from J, the gap between germline ends came to 21 bases. The CDR3 is 18 residues long. The DNA of the CDR3 is TGTGCCAGCAGCCAAGAAGGGGCGAGAACTGCCGCGGGCTATGGCTACACCTTC. Residues: CASSQEGARTAAGYGYTF.

This clone occurred a few times. CDR3 protein: CASSFSASGGTSTDTQYF. The CDR3 DNA reads as TGTGCCAGCAGTTTTTCGGCTAGCGGGGGAACTAGCACAGATACGCAGTATTTT. The chain is built from TRBV6-6 and TRBJ2-3, with 10 bases identical to TRBD2. The CDR3 runs to 18 residues. Germline V CDR1 and CDR2: MNHNY, SVGAGI (reference sequence). V lost 4 bases and J lost 0; bases outside the gene matches: 10.

A few counts support this clone. This chain joins TRBV2 and TRBJ2-1, with 7 bases matching TRBD2. Germline CDR1 SNHLY, CDR2 FYNNEI. This CDR3 is built from 13 residues. V shed 4 bases and J 9 bases; nucleotides not matched to a gene: 6. The CDR3 bases are TGTGCCAGCAGTGTCGTAGGGAGGGGTGAGCAGTTCTTC. This translates into CASSVVGRGEQFF.

This sequence joins TRBV2 and TRBJ1-2; D uncertain. The V and J ends lost 4 bases and 3 bases respectively, with 6 bases between them. Per germline, CDR1 SNHLY and CDR2 FYNNEI. The CDR3 length is 12 residues. CDR3: CASSAGHYGYTF. The CDR3 DNA sequence: TGTGCCAGCAGTGCGGGTCACTATGGCTACACCTTC.

The sample holds a few counts of this clone. This rearrangement joins TRBV6-1 to TRBJ2-7; D is tentatively TRBD1 or TRBD2 (5 bases each). There are 14 residues in the CDR3. Trimming removed 5 bases from V and 5 bases from J, with 16 bases in between. Germline V gene lookup returns CDR1 MNHNS and CDR2 SASEGT. Here the CDR3 reads CASSRDGGRDEQYF. CDR3 nucleotides: TGTGCCAGCAGTCGAGACGGAGGCAGGGACGAGCAGTACTTC.

The chain uses TRBV6-1 and TRBJ1-5, with no clear D. This CDR3 has 14 amino acids. The germline gives CDR1 MNHNS, CDR2 SASEGT. V was cut by 5 bases and J by 4 bases, with 12 bases left in between. CDR3 residues: CASSRQPANQPQHF. CDR3 nucleotide sequence: TGTGCCAGCAGTCGACAACCTGCAAATCAGCCCCAGCATTTT.

The chain employs TRBV10-1 and TRBJ1-1, with 8 nucleotides matching TRBD1. Germline V gene data show CDR1 as WNHNN and CDR2 as SYGVQD (reference sequence). Trimming removed 0 bases from V and 1 base from J; junction bases left unmatched: 4. The length of the CDR3 is 16 residues. The CDR3 protein is CASSESGQGANTEAFF. CDR3 bases: TGCGCCAGCAGTGAGTCTGGGCAGGGGGCGAACACTGAAGCTTTCTTT.

This clone has only a few counts. The chain recombines TRBV7-2 with TRBJ2-2; TRBD2 aligns across 8 bases. Germline lookup yields CDR1 SGHTA and CDR2 FQGNSA. CDR3 length: 14 amino acids. The junction had 4 bases not matched to a gene; V was cut back by 6 bases and J by 4 bases. In nucleotides, the CDR3 is TGTGCCAGCAGGCGACTAGCGACCACCGGGGAGCTGTTTTTT. This gives the protein CASRRLATTGELFF.

At least ten counts were recorded for this clone. This chain links TRBV11-2 with TRBJ2-7, with a weak D call TRBD2 (6 bases). In germline, CDR1 is SGHAT, CDR2 FQNNGV. This CDR3 region has 15 residues. V shed 1 base and J shed 2 bases, with 12 bases lying between them. CDR3 protein: CASSLVGSKAYEQYF. CDR3 coding DNA: TGTGCCAGCAGCTTAGTCGGGAGTAAGGCCTACGAGCAGTACTTC.

The chain employs TRBV20-1 and TRBJ2-1; 13 bases are shared with TRBD2. V was pared by 3 bases and J by 8 bases, with 7 bases of the junction left unmatched. This CDR3 is built from 15 residues. Per the germline V gene, CDR1 is DFQATT and CDR2 is SNEGSKA (reference sequence). CDR3 residues: CSARKGLAGRDEQFF. DNA for the CDR3: TGCAGTGCTAGGAAGGGACTAGCGGGACGGGATGAGCAGTTCTTC.

This clone has just a few counts. The chain is built from TRBV19 and TRBJ2-1, with 9 bases lining up with TRBD2. The V gene's germline CDR1 is LNHDA and CDR2 SQIVND (reference sequence). V shed 3 bases, J shed 4 bases, and the junction held 4 bases outside the gene matches. The CDR3 runs 15 residues. This CDR3 is CASSITSGPYNEQFF. The CDR3 coding sequence is TGTGCCAGTAGTATCACTAGCGGGCCTTACAATGAGCAGTTCTTC.

The gene calls are TRBV7-9 and TRBJ2-1; no clear D gene. The length of the CDR3 is 14 residues. V was trimmed by 3 bases and J by 6 bases, leaving 12 bases between them. CDR1 and CDR2 (germline): SEHNR, FQNEAQ (reference sequence). Here the CDR3 reads CASSFGSSLNEQFF. CDR3 nucleotides: TGTGCCAGCAGCTTCGGTTCCAGCCTCAATGAGCAGTTCTTC. The whole variable domain, remainder taken from reference TRBV7-9 and TRBJ2-1, is DTGVSQNPRHKITKRGQNVTFRCDPISEHNRLYWYRQTLGQGPEFLTYFQNEAQLEKSRLLSDRFSAERPKGSFSTLEIQRTEQGDSAMYLCASSFGSSLNEQFFGPGTRLTVL.

This clone is labeled hyperexpanded. The rearrangement joins TRBV6-1 to TRBJ1-5, with TRBD1 identical over 10 bases. The V segment lost 5 bases and the J segment 6 bases; nucleotides outside the gene matches: 4. Germline loops: CDR1 MNHNS, CDR2 SASEGT. The CDR3 loop spans 14 amino acids. CDR3 bases: TGTGCCAGCAGTCCGGACAGGGGGAGTCAGCCCCAGCATTTT. It translates to CASSPDRGSQPQHF.

This clone turned up a few times. This rearrangement joins TRBV24-1 to TRBJ2-2; TRBD2 matches at 13 bases. This CDR3 is built from 18 residues. Per germline, CDR1 KGHDR and CDR2 SFDVKD. V trimming: 2 bases; J trimming: 0 bases; junction bases outside the gene matches: 2. DNA for the CDR3: TGTGCCACCAGTGATTGGGGGACTAGCGGGGCGAACACCGGGGAGCTGTTTTTT. This sequence encodes CATSDWGTSGANTGELFF.

This clone was seen only a few times. The chain combines TRBV24-1 with TRBJ1-1; 8 bases match TRBD1. CDR1 and CDR2 from the germline V gene are KGHDR and SFDVKD. V gave up 5 bases and J gave up 4 bases; unmatched junction bases: 5. The CDR3 is made up of 14 amino acids. Here the CDR3 DNA reads TGTGCCACCAGTGCGACAGGGGCGACCACTGAAGCTTTCTTT. It translates to CATSATGATTEAFF.

This clone occurred a few times. The J gene is TRBJ2-5, the V gene TRBV2; TRBD2 matches 9 bases. From germline, CDR1 is SNHLY and CDR2 FYNNEI. The CDR3 sequence is 15 residues long. V gave up 8 bases and J gave up 5 bases; unmatched junction bases: 12. The CDR3 nucleotides read TGTGCCAGCGCTACTCTTAGCGGGAGTTCCGAGACCCAGTACTTC. This encodes CASATLSGSSETQYF.

This clone was detected only a few times. The gene calls are TRBV27 and TRBJ2-7; D uncertain. Germline V lookup: CDR1 MNHEY, CDR2 SMNVEV (reference sequence). The germline V and J ends were trimmed by 6 bases and 2 bases, with 11 bases remaining between them. This CDR3 is built from 13 residues. The CDR3 DNA reads TGTGCCAGCAGGCCGGGCTTAGCCTACGAGCAGTACTTC. Protein product: CASRPGLAYEQYF.

The V call is TRBV5-6, the J call TRBJ2-3; D gene uncertain. This CDR3 contains 12 residues. The V end lost 4 bases, the J end lost 0 bases, and 3 bases lay between the germline ends. Looked up from germline, CDR1 is SGHDT and CDR2 is YYEEEE. CDR3 region: CASSRSTDTQYF. Written as DNA, the CDR3 is TGTGCCAGCAGCCGGAGCACAGATACGCAGTATTTT. Together with reference TRBV5-6 and TRBJ2-3, the CDR3 gives the full variable domain: DAGVTQSPTHLIKTRGQQVTLRCSPKSGHDTVSWYQQALGQGPQFIFQYYEEEERQRGNFPDRFSGHQFPNYSSELNVNALLLGDSALYLCASSRSTDTQYFGPGTRLTVL.

There are a few counts of this clone. This sample includes further DNA sequences coding for the same CDR3. The rearrangement joins TRBV20-1 to TRBJ1-1; perhaps TRBD1 as D (5 bases). Germline V lookup: CDR1 DFQATT, CDR2 SNEGSKA (reference sequence). V lost 2 bases and J lost 3, with 10 bases in between. The CDR3 covers 13 residues. For the CDR3, the DNA is TGCAGTGCTAGAAGGGGATTTGACACTGAAGCTTTCTTT. Encoded protein: CSARRGFDTEAFF.

V and J are TRBV28 and TRBJ1-3, with D possibly being TRBD1 (6 bases). Germline-derived CDR1 and CDR2 are MDHEN and SYDVKM. Trimming removed 7 bases from V and 0 bases from J, with 13 bases in between. The CDR3 spans 15 residues. For the CDR3, the DNA is TGTGCCAGCAATCCAGGGGCAGGCTCTGGAAACACCATATATTTT. Protein sequence: CASNPGAGSGNTIYF.

The chain is built from TRBV7-2 and TRBJ2-7; 10 nucleotides agree with TRBD1. CDR3 length: 15 amino acids. V trimming: 3 bases; J trimming: 2 bases; junction bases outside the gene matches: 4. Germline V gene sequence: CDR1 SGHTA, CDR2 FQGNSA. The CDR3 DNA follows: TGTGCCAGCAGCTTGACCGGGACAGGGGCCTACGAGCAGTACTTC. Translation: CASSLTGTGAYEQYF.

This sequence joins TRBV7-3 and TRBJ2-1, with D possibly matching TRBD2 (6 bases). The V and J ends lost 4 bases and 5 bases respectively, with 12 bases between them. The CDR3 length is 14 residues. Germline-derived CDR1 and CDR2 are SGHTA and FQGTGA. The CDR3 DNA is TGTGCCAGCAGCTCATCACTAGCAAACAATGAGCAGTTCTTC. Its translation is CASSSSLANNEQFF.

This clone was detected a few times. For the CDR3, the DNA is TGTGCCAGCAGTACCTACAGAGAGGGGCCCCAGCATTTT. Protein: CASSTYREGPQHF. The J gene is TRBJ1-5, the V gene TRBV6-1; D uncertain. Germline CDR1 reads MNHNS; CDR2 reads SASEGT. The CDR3 is 13 residues long. V dropped 5 bases and J dropped 9 bases, with 14 bases sitting between them.